A selection of T cell receptor beta chains follows, all from one sample in a study of blood T cell repertoires in COVID-19. The assay was immunoSEQ multiplex PCR, and TCRdb's table has in-frame clones only and misses some. The sample lists approximately 100,000 clones; 80% to 95% were seen once. The sequencing input was peripheral blood. These receptor sequences come from a man between 65 and 85 years old with acute or convalescent COVID-19. Each CDR3 is given with its conserved first and last residue. A D gene is named only where the DNA matches it firmly. The size of a clone is reported for some rows only, either as once, few or many, or as a class for expanded clones.

abundance: NA; d_gene: TRBD2; j_gene: TRBJ2-7; v_gene: TRBV6-5; CDR3nt: TGTGCCAGCAGGGACCTAGCGGGGGTCTCCTACGAGCAGTACTTC; CDR3aa: CASRDLAGVSYEQYF
abundance: NA; d_gene: TRBD2; j_gene: TRBJ2-3; v_gene: TRBV6-4; CDR3nt: TGTGCCAGCAGTGTTGCGGGGGGCACAGATACGCAGTATTTT; CDR3aa: CASSVAGGTDTQYF
abundance: NA; d_gene: NA; j_gene: TRBJ2-7; v_gene: TRBV5-4; CDR3nt: TGTGCCAGCAGCTTGGTGGACAGCCCCTACGAGCAGTACTTC; CDR3aa: CASSLVDSPYEQYF
abundance: NA; d_gene: NA; j_gene: TRBJ1-2; v_gene: TRBV27; CDR3nt: TGTGCCAGCAGTTTTCTGTTGGGGGGTGGCTACACCTTC; CDR3aa: CASSFLLGGGYTF
abundance: NA; d_gene: NA; j_gene: TRBJ2-7; v_gene: TRBV18; CDR3nt: TGTGCCAGCTCACCAACAGAGCGGCCTTCGAGCGGGCAGTACTTC; CDR3aa: CASSPTERPSSGQYF
abundance: NA; d_gene: NA; j_gene: TRBJ2-1; v_gene: TRBV24-1; CDR3nt: TGTGCCACCAGTGATTTGGGGCGGGATAAGGCTGAGCAGTTCTTC; CDR3aa: CATSDLGRDKAEQFF
abundance: NA; d_gene: TRBD2; j_gene: TRBJ2-3; v_gene: TRBV7-2; CDR3nt: TGTGCCAGCAGCTTAAGGGCTAGCGGGGGGGTTAGCACAGATACGCAGTATTTT; CDR3aa: CASSLRASGGVSTDTQYF
abundance: many; d_gene: NA; j_gene: TRBJ2-1; v_gene: TRBV11-2; CDR3nt: TGTGCCAGCAGCTTGGGGACTCAAGGCAACAATGAGCAGTTCTTC; CDR3aa: CASSLGTQGNNEQFF
abundance: NA; d_gene: NA; j_gene: TRBJ2-5; v_gene: TRBV18; CDR3nt: TGTGCCAGCTCCCCACCGGGGATCGAGGGGACCCAGTACTTC; CDR3aa: CASSPPGIEGTQYF
abundance: NA; d_gene: NA; j_gene: TRBJ2-1; v_gene: TRBV5-1; CDR3nt: TGCGCCAGCAGCTTGGTAACAGATTCGGCTGAGCAGTTCTTC; CDR3aa: CASSLVTDSAEQFF
abundance: NA; d_gene: TRBD1; j_gene: TRBJ2-7; v_gene: TRBV15; CDR3nt: TGTGCCACCAGCATAGAGTGGCCCCCGGCCGGGGGACAGGGCCCCGACGAGCAGTACTTC; CDR3aa: CATSIEWPPAGGQGPDEQYF
abundance: NA; d_gene: NA; j_gene: TRBJ2-3; v_gene: TRBV7-5; CDR3nt: TGTGCCAGAAGCTTCCGGGTCGGCACAGATACGCAGTATTTT; CDR3aa: CARSFRVGTDTQYF
abundance: NA; d_gene: NA; j_gene: TRBJ1-5; v_gene: TRBV30; CDR3nt: TGTGCCTGTCACGACGGGTCGGTAAATCAGCCCCAGCATTTT; CDR3aa: CACHDGSVNQPQHF